This passage covers 18 T cell receptor beta chains from one sample sequenced in a study of shared clonotypes between healthy human individuals. Repertoires were generated with immunoSEQ multiplex PCR, while TCRdb's copy carries only in-frame clones and drops some. This sample has roughly 590,000 clones; 95% to 96% occur once, and the top ten carry around 0.11%. Naive CD8 populations comprised CD45RO-negative cells positively selected for CCR7, excluding terminally differentiated effector memory CD45RA+ cells. Sample: naive CD8+ T cells sorted from blood. The receptors stem from a woman aged 25 to 39 in good health.

The V call is TRBV6-1, the J call TRBJ2-1, with TRBD1 as a possible D gene (5 bases). Trimming cost V 6 bases and J 0 bases, with 12 bases left between them. The CDR3 has 15 residues. Per the germline V gene, CDR1 is MNHNS and CDR2 is SASEGT. In nucleotides, the CDR3 is TGTGCCAGCAGGACAGACCAGAGCTCCTACAATGAGCAGTTCTTC. Protein: CASRTDQSSYNEQFF.

J is TRBJ2-7 and V is TRBV27, with D hard to call. CDR1 and CDR2 from the germline V gene are MNHEY and SMNVEV (reference sequence). V shed 3 bases and J shed 1 base, with 16 bases lying between them. The CDR3 has 16 amino acids. CDR3 sequence: CASSFLSRVGSYEQYF. CDR3 sequence (DNA): TGTGCCAGCAGTTTTCTCAGTAGGGTTGGGTCCTACGAGCAGTACTTC.

V and J are TRBV27 and TRBJ1-2, with 8 nucleotides matching TRBD1. CDR3 size: 16 residues. Germline CDR1 reads MNHEY; CDR2 reads SMNVEV (reference sequence). V was pared by 5 bases and J by 8 bases, with 16 bases of the junction left unmatched. CDR3 in amino acids: CASSLYPRTGPEGYTF. For the CDR3, the DNA is TGTGCCAGCAGTCTATATCCCCGGACAGGGCCGGAGGGCTACACCTTC.

J is TRBJ2-7 and V is TRBV4-2; TRBD2 matches 13 bases. This CDR3 has 15 residues. Germline V CDR1 and CDR2: LGHNA, YNFKEQ. Unmatched junction bases numbered 2, after V lost 0 bases and J lost 6 bases. The DNA for the CDR3 is TGTGCCAGCAGCCAAGAAGGGACTAGCGGGACCGAGCAGTACTTC. It codes for CASSQEGTSGTEQYF.

This clone was seen just once. One end of the junction does not line up with germline, which may come from a read error. The chain joins TRBV2 to TRBJ2-5; 7 nucleotides agree with TRBD1. CDR1 and CDR2 from the germline V gene are SNHLY and FYNNEI. This CDR3 is 14 amino acids long. The CDR3 DNA is TGTGTCAGCCAGGGGGTGACACTTCAAGAGACCCAGTACTTC. This gives the protein CVSQGVTLQETQYF.

The gene calls are TRBV30 and TRBJ2-1; 7 bases line up with TRBD2. The CDR3 extends over 13 amino acids. Trimming removed 8 bases from V and 4 bases from J; junction bases left unmatched: 8. From germline, CDR1 is GTSNPN and CDR2 SVGIG (reference sequence). The DNA of the CDR3 is TGTGCCGGGGGGGTAGCGGCTTACAATGAGCAGTTCTTC. Residues: CAGGVAAYNEQFF.

The chain carries TRBV27 and TRBJ1-2; 8 nucleotides line up with TRBD1. This CDR3 contains 17 residues. In germline, CDR1 is MNHEY, CDR2 SMNVEV (reference sequence). V gave up 6 bases and J gave up 3 bases; unmatched junction bases: 15. The CDR3 spells CASSSYMRQGQDYGYTF. As DNA, the CDR3 is TGTGCCAGCAGCTCATATATGAGACAGGGACAGGACTATGGCTACACCTTC.

This clone was seen only once. The chain carries TRBV27 and TRBJ2-1, with D perhaps matching TRBD2 (6 bases). Germline loops: CDR1 MNHEY, CDR2 SMNVEV (reference sequence). The CDR3 length is 15 residues. The V end was cut by 2 bases, the J end by 4 bases, with 12 bases between. The CDR3 here is CASSLRVAAYNEQFF. The CDR3 nucleotides read TGTGCCAGCAGTTTAAGGGTAGCGGCTTACAATGAGCAGTTCTTC.

The chain recombines TRBV28 with TRBJ2-3, with 8 bases matching TRBD2. This CDR3 comprises 15 residues. V gave up 5 bases and J gave up 1 base; unmatched junction bases: 5. The germline gives CDR1 MDHEN, CDR2 SYDVKM. CDR3 nucleotides: TGTGCCAGCAGTACCGGGACTAGGCGCACAGATACGCAGTATTTT. Translated: CASSTGTRRTDTQYF.

V gene TRBV7-9 combines with J gene TRBJ2-7, with a weak D call TRBD1 (6 bases). This CDR3 has 14 amino acids. V lost 3 bases to trimming and J lost 2 bases, with 11 bases between them. Per germline, CDR1 SEHNR and CDR2 FQNEAQ (reference sequence). CDR3 nucleotide sequence: TGTGCCAGCAGCTTCCCGGACAGCCCCTACGAGCAGTACTTC. Translating it yields CASSFPDSPYEQYF.

The rearrangement uses TRBV14 and TRBJ2-5; 9 bases agree with TRBD2. Germline CDR1 SGHDN, CDR2 FVKESK. The CDR3 length is 15 residues. The trim removed 2 bases at V and 4 bases at J, leaving 5 bases unmatched. DNA of the CDR3: TGTGCCAGCAGCCAATTAGCGGGAGACAGAGAGACCCAGTACTTC. Its translation is CASSQLAGDRETQYF.

The V call is TRBV6-5, the J call TRBJ1-2, with 9 bases aligning to TRBD1. V was pared by 0 bases and J by 4 bases, with 6 bases of the junction left unmatched. Germline CDR1 and CDR2: MNHEY and SVGAGI. This CDR3 region has 16 residues. The CDR3 loop is CASSYSSGQGTYGYTF. For the CDR3, the DNA is TGTGCCAGCAGTTACTCGTCGGGACAGGGTACCTATGGCTACACCTTC.

The chain links TRBV30 to TRBJ2-3; D remains unclear. Germline loops: CDR1 GTSNPN, CDR2 SVGIG (reference sequence). The CDR3 covers 14 residues. The germline V and J ends were trimmed by 1 base and 3 bases, with 11 bases remaining between them. The CDR3 DNA reads as TGTGCCTGGAGTGACCCATTACCTACAGATACGCAGTATTTT. This codes for CAWSDPLPTDTQYF.

The table lists this clone with a count of one. This chain connects TRBV5-1 to TRBJ2-1; the match to TRBD2 covers 8 bases. V was clipped by 0 bases and J by 8 bases; unmatched bases: 16. Germline V CDR1 and CDR2: SGHRS, YFSETQ. The CDR3 is 18 amino acids. The CDR3 protein is CASSLGSTSELVVDEQFF. The CDR3 DNA is TGCGCCAGCAGCTTGGGATCGACTAGCGAATTGGTTGTAGATGAGCAGTTCTTC. The full variable domain, rest sourced from reference TRBV5-1 and TRBJ2-1, is KAGVTQTPRYLIKTRGQQVTLSCSPISGHRSVSWYQQTPGQGLQFLFEYFSETQRNKGNFPGRFSGRQFSNSRSEMNVSTLELGDSALYLCASSLGSTSELVVDEQFFGPGTRLTVL.

The chain recombines TRBV11-2 with TRBJ2-2, with D perhaps TRBD2 (5 bases). There are 15 residues in the CDR3. Germline V gives CDR1 SGHAT, CDR2 FQNNGV. V lost 0 bases to trimming and J lost 6 bases, with 11 bases between them. This CDR3 is CASSLDLRDPGELFF. The CDR3 nucleotides read TGTGCCAGCAGCTTAGATTTACGGGATCCCGGGGAGCTGTTTTTT.

This chain links TRBV5-4 with TRBJ1-1; no reliable D call. The CDR3 is 15 amino acids. V gave up 2 bases and J gave up 6 bases, with 17 bases separating them. Germline values: CDR1 SGHNT, CDR2 YYREEE (reference sequence). The CDR3 coding sequence is TGTGCCAGCAGCTTTAATGGCCGAAGGGTATCTGAAGCTTTCTTT. Protein: CASSFNGRRVSEAFF.

V is TRBV19 and J is TRBJ2-2, with 9 nucleotides matching TRBD2. V trimming: 6 bases; J trimming: 4 bases; junction bases outside the gene matches: 12. CDR1 LNHDA and CDR2 SQIVND come from the germline V gene (reference sequence). This CDR3 is 17 amino acids long. The CDR3 DNA follows: TGTGCCAGTAGCCCGACACCTAAAGCGGGAGGCACCGGGGAGCTGTTTTTT. It specifies CASSPTPKAGGTGELFF.

The rearrangement uses TRBV4-1 and TRBJ2-1; 11 positions match TRBD2. The V gene end was trimmed by 5 bases and the J gene end by 7 bases; junction bases not matched to a gene: 16. Germline CDR1 is MGHRA and CDR2 is YSYEKL. This CDR3 spans 18 amino acids. The CDR3 DNA follows: TGCGCCAGCAGCTCCGAACCCCCGACTAGCGGGACGAATAATGAGCAGTTCTTC. Its protein product is CASSSEPPTSGTNNEQFF.